The rows below give T cell receptor beta chains drawn from one sample of a study of human T cells and chemical hapten exposure. Each CDR3 protein is one row after TCRdb ran MiXCR on the reads. The table lists fewer than 150,000 distinct CDR3 sequences, 8% to 9.5% of them singletons, with approximately 1.5% in the top ten. Sequencing input: whole blood. Source of these receptors: a human donor in good health. Some clones in this sample may be carry-over from other donors' samples. The CDR3 runs from the conserved cysteine through the conserved F or W. The D gene is left open where the match is weak. Only some rows state a clone size, as once, few, many or a class for expanded clones.

TRBJ1-1 | . | . | TRBV3-1 | CASSPGETVNTEAFF | TGTGCCAGCAGCCCAGGAGAGACAGTGAACACTGAAGCTTTCTTT
TRBJ2-1 | . | . | TRBV7-9 | CASSEVGHDEQFF | TGTGCCAGCAGCGAAGTAGGTCATGATGAGCAGTTCTTC
TRBJ2-5 | TRBD2 | many | TRBV7-2 | CASSPGGREQETQYF | TGTGCCAGCAGCCCTGGAGGGAGGGAACAAGAGACCCAGTACTTC
TRBJ2-5 | . | . | TRBV7-2 | CASSLMGARPQETQYF | TGTGCCAGCAGCCTGATGGGGGCTAGACCCCAAGAGACCCAGTACTTC
TRBJ1-1 | . | . | TRBV7-2 | CASSLTSGANTEAFF | TGTGCCAGCAGCTTAACGTCAGGAGCGAACACTGAAGCTTTCTTT
TRBJ2-2 | . | few | TRBV7-9 | CASSSRPGTAIFLGTVENTGELFF | TGTGCCAGCAGCTCAAGACCCGGGACGGCGATATTCCTCGGCACTGTCGAAAACACCGGGGAGCTGTTTTTT
TRBJ2-1 | TRBD2 | many | TRBV4-2 | CASSQDGTSAYNEQFF | TGTGCCAGCAGCCAAGATGGGACTAGCGCCTACAATGAGCAGTTCTTC
TRBJ2-1 | . | . | TRBV5-1 | CASRRGALDDPNTNNEQFF | TGCGCCAGCCGACGGGGGGCCCTCGATGATCCTAATACCAACAATGAGCAGTTCTTC
TRBJ2-7 | TRBD1 | few | TRBV29-1 | CSVEERDRAYEQYF | TGCAGCGTTGAGGAGAGGGACAGAGCCTACGAGCAGTACTTC
TRBJ1-5 | TRBD1 | . | TRBV20-1 | CSATRWGQNNQPQHF | TGCAGTGCTACCCGTTGGGGACAGAACAATCAGCCCCAGCATTTT
TRBJ1-4 | . | . | TRBV5-1 | CASSTSGTGNEKLFF | TGCGCCAGCAGCACCTCCGGGACCGGTAATGAAAAACTGTTTTTT
TRBJ2-6 | . | . | TRBV19 | CASSIRGSSGANVLTF | TGTGCCAGTAGTATACGAGGGAGCTCTGGGGCCAACGTCCTGACTTTC
TRBJ2-7 | . | few | TRBV5-1 | CASSERGLLSYEQYF | TGCGCCAGCAGCGAGCGCGGACTCCTCTCCTACGAGCAGTACTTC
TRBJ2-7 | TRBD1 | . | TRBV29-1 | CSVDTGTGSAEQYF | TGCAGCGTTGATACAGGGACAGGGTCTGCCGAGCAGTACTTC
TRBJ2-5 | . | . | TRBV5-1 | CARSLGGTDRQETQYF | TGCGCCAGAAGCTTGGGGGGGACAGACCGCCAAGAGACCCAGTACTTC